Listed here are 5 T cell receptor beta chains from one sample, sequenced in a study of T-cell reconstitution after alpha-beta-depleted transplantation in children. Construction of the TCRbeta library involved unique molecular identifiers. TCRdb fed the PCR reads into MiXCR, producing one record per CDR3 protein. The sample yields about 980,000 distinct CDR3 sequences, 25% to 35% seen once. The source material was PBMCs, mostly from graft donor cells, sampled 360 days after TCRalphabeta/CD19-depleted stem cell transplant. These receptors all stem from a boy under two years old who had a stem cell transplant for SCID, so the T cells may come from the graft donor.

The J gene is TRBJ2-1, the V gene TRBV4-1, with D possibly TRBD1 on 6 matching bases. Trimming stripped 0 bases from V and 9 bases from J, with 15 bases between. The V gene's germline CDR1 is MGHRA and CDR2 YSYEKL. The length of the CDR3 is 15 residues. For the CDR3, the DNA is TGCGCCAGCAGCCAAGAGGGACACCCCAGGGGTGAGCAGTTCTTC. The encoded protein is CASSQEGHPRGEQFF.

This clonotype was counted a few times. The V call is TRBV11-2, the J call TRBJ1-1, with D hard to call. This CDR3 has 17 amino acids. The germline V and J ends were trimmed by 5 bases and 0 bases, with 19 bases remaining between them. Germline V gene data show CDR1 as SGHAT and CDR2 as FQNNGV. The CDR3 sequence: CASSPGGRGFMNTEAFF. CDR3 nucleotides: TGTGCCAGCAGCCCGGGCGGGCGAGGGTTCATGAACACTGAAGCTTTCTTT.

The gene calls are TRBV11-1 and TRBJ2-7, with a weak D call TRBD1 (6 bases). Trimming removed 5 bases at V and 2 bases at J, with 19 bases between. The length of the CDR3 is 16 residues. Looked up from germline, CDR1 is SGHAT and CDR2 is FQDESV (reference sequence). The CDR3 DNA reads as TGTGCCAGCAGCCAGGGGCTACCAGGGGAAGCCTACGAGCAGTACTTC. Amino acids: CASSQGLPGEAYEQYF.

The sample holds one count of this clonotype. The chain recombines TRBV18 with TRBJ2-5; D might be TRBD2 (5 bases). The germline V gene has CDR1 KGHSH and CDR2 LQKENI. CDR3 length equals 15 residues. V lost 5 bases, J lost 2 bases, and 15 bases lay in between. The DNA of the CDR3 is TGTGCCAGCTCATGGCGCGGGCTGGGGCAAGAGACCCAGTACTTC. This gives the protein CASSWRGLGQETQYF.

This clonotype was seen only once. V is TRBV12-3 or TRBV12-4 and J is TRBJ2-7; D gene unclear. The CDR3 has 14 amino acids. V shed 6 bases and J shed 4 bases, with 16 bases lying between them. CDR3 in DNA: TGTGCCAGCAGCCACCCGTCAGCCATTTACGAGCAGTACTTC. Its protein product is CASSHPSAIYEQYF.